Many counts were recorded for the clone carrying this T cell receptor (beta chain). One junction end does not reproduce the germline sequence, and a read error may be involved. Germline CDR1 reads ENHRY; CDR2 reads SYGVKD. This CDR3 is 18 amino acids long. The data originate from a study of CDR3 diversity in severe acne. One entry per CDR3 protein results from TCRdb running MiXCR on the PCR reads. The table records almost 85,000 distinct CDR3 sequences, approximately 51% of them present only once. Sequenced input: blood. This clonotype was obtained from a male donor in good health, without acne. V and J are TRBV10-3 and TRBJ1-6; D gene uncertain. The CDR3 nucleotides are TGTGCCATCCGTGAGCGCTGGGCGGAGGAGGTGGCAGATTCACCCCTCCACTTT. Translation gives CAIRERWAEEVADSPLHF.